Shown below are 21 T cell receptor beta chains from a single sample sequenced in a study of cytomegalovirus exposure and HLA in healthy donors. The assay was immunoSEQ multiplex PCR, and TCRdb's table has in-frame clones only and misses some. Here the sample spans over 150,000 clones, roughly 82% being singletons. Sequenced: PBMCs. The receptor set was obtained from a woman aged 30 to 39 in good health and CMV-seropositive.

This chain connects TRBV29-1 to TRBJ2-7; maybe TRBD2 (6 bases). The germline gives CDR1 SQVTM, CDR2 ANQGSEA. The CDR3 contains 13 residues. The germline V and J ends were trimmed by 7 bases and 0 bases, with 13 bases remaining between them. CDR3 region: CSASSGSSYEQYF. CDR3 nucleotide sequence: TGCAGCGCTAGTAGCGGTAGCTCCTACGAGCAGTACTTC.

This chain uses TRBV7-6 with TRBJ2-3; 7 positions agree with TRBD2. The CDR3 consists of 15 residues. The germline V gene has CDR1 SGHVS and CDR2 FNYEAQ. V dropped 2 bases and J dropped 1; count of bases not matched to a gene: 3. CDR3 DNA: TGTGCCAGCAGCTTACAGCTAGCGGGCACAGATACGCAGTATTTT. Its protein product is CASSLQLAGTDTQYF.

The rearrangement joins TRBV27 to TRBJ1-2; D is undetermined. The CDR3 covers 15 residues. V lost 2 bases to trimming and J lost 2 bases, with 12 bases between them. CDR1 is MNHEY, CDR2 SMNVEV, per germline (reference sequence). For the CDR3, the DNA is TGTGCCAGCAGTTTAAGGGCAGGACTGAACTATGGCTACACCTTC. Encoded protein: CASSLRAGLNYGYTF.

The gene calls are TRBV19 and TRBJ2-2, with D possibly TRBD2 on 6 matching bases. Trimming stripped 9 bases from V and 6 bases from J, with 11 bases between. From germline, CDR1 is LNHDA and CDR2 SQIVND (reference sequence). This CDR3 comprises 12 residues. CDR3 residues: CASSRGSGELFF. Here the CDR3 DNA reads TGTGCCAGCTCCCGGGGGTCCGGGGAGCTGTTTTTT.

The table lists this clone with a count of one. The V and J genes are TRBV18 and TRBJ2-1; D may be TRBD2 (6 bases). The V end was cut by 8 bases, the J end by 2 bases, with 19 bases between. CDR1 and CDR2 from the germline V gene are KGHSH and LQKENI. The CDR3 is made up of 16 amino acids. Written as DNA, the CDR3 is TGTGCCAGCACAGCACTAGCTCCCAGCACCTACAATGAGCAGTTCTTC. Residues: CASTALAPSTYNEQFF.

The gene calls are TRBV28 and TRBJ1-2; 8 bases match TRBD1. The germline CDR1 and CDR2 sequences are MDHEN and SYDVKM. V was clipped by 5 bases and J by 7 bases; unmatched bases: 6. This CDR3 spans 13 amino acids. This CDR3 reads CASSNQGASGYTF. CDR3 DNA sequence: TGTGCCAGCAGTAACCAGGGGGCATCTGGCTACACCTTC.

This chain links TRBV18 with TRBJ2-7; 7 bases match TRBD1. The CDR3 is 14 amino acids. Germline V lookup: CDR1 KGHSH, CDR2 LQKENI. The junction had 8 bases not matched to a gene; V was cut back by 5 bases and J by 4 bases. The CDR3 loop is CASSARAGGYEQYF. The CDR3 bases are TGTGCCAGCTCAGCGAGAGCAGGGGGATACGAGCAGTACTTC.

This chain uses TRBV5-4 with TRBJ1-2, with 7 bases matching TRBD1. The CDR3 is 14 residues long. Germline V gene lookup returns CDR1 SGHNT and CDR2 YYREEE (reference sequence). The ends lost 0 bases at V and 8 bases at J; junction bases unmatched: 7. The CDR3 here is CASSLVKGAGGYTF. Written as DNA, the CDR3 is TGTGCCAGCAGCTTGGTTAAGGGGGCAGGCGGCTACACCTTC.

V and J are TRBV5-4 and TRBJ2-1, with 8 bases matching TRBD2. Germline CDR1 reads SGHNT; CDR2 reads YYREEE (reference sequence). J was trimmed by 2 bases and V by 0 bases; bases with no gene match: 1. The CDR3 runs to 15 residues. This CDR3 reads CASSLELAAYNEQFF. In DNA, the CDR3 is TGTGCCAGCAGCTTGGAACTAGCGGCCTACAATGAGCAGTTCTTC.

The chain uses TRBV27 and TRBJ2-1, with TRBD1 identical over 8 bases. From germline, CDR1 is MNHEY and CDR2 SMNVEV (reference sequence). V lost 7 bases and J lost 6; bases outside the gene matches: 11. This CDR3 has 15 residues. CDR3 residues: CASTPTGEVSNEQFF. For the CDR3, the DNA is TGTGCCAGCACTCCGACAGGGGAGGTGAGCAATGAGCAGTTCTTC.

This chain links TRBV4-2 with TRBJ2-1; 9 bases line up with TRBD1. This CDR3 spans 15 amino acids. Trimming removed 5 bases from V and 5 bases from J; junction bases left unmatched: 7. Germline assignment: CDR1 LGHNA and CDR2 YNFKEQ. DNA of the CDR3: TGTGCCAGCAGCGCTTTGACAGGGGGACACAATGAGCAGTTCTTC. It translates to CASSALTGGHNEQFF.

V gene TRBV14 combines with J gene TRBJ2-1; no definite D call. This CDR3 spans 17 amino acids. CDR1 and CDR2 from the germline V gene are SGHDN and FVKESK. V gave up 0 bases and J gave up 4 bases, with 16 bases separating them. The CDR3 region is CASSQDRELRLYNEQFF. CDR3 nucleotides: TGTGCCAGCAGCCAAGACCGCGAACTTCGCCTTTACAATGAGCAGTTCTTC.

This rearrangement joins TRBV5-1 to TRBJ2-7, with 8 bases matching TRBD1. Germline lookup yields CDR1 SGHRS and CDR2 YFSETQ. This CDR3 contains 15 residues. The J segment lost 1 base and the V segment lost 3 bases, leaving 6 bases of the junction unmatched. Here the CDR3 reads CASSSLDRVSYEQYF. The CDR3 nucleotides read TGCGCCAGCAGCTCCCTGGACAGGGTGTCCTACGAGCAGTACTTC.

In the case of this clone: A junction boundary mismatches the germline segment, possibly from a read error. The rearrangement uses TRBV7-7 and TRBJ2-2; possible D gene TRBD2, 6 bases. The CDR3 consists of 14 residues. In germline, CDR1 is SSHAT, CDR2 FNYEAQ (reference sequence). CDR3 sequence (DNA): TGTGCTAGCAGCACGACTAGGAACACCGGGGAGCTGTTTTTT. It specifies CASSTTRNTGELFF.

The chain couples TRBV7-2 to TRBJ2-7, with a weak D call TRBD2 (5 bases). The CDR3 length is 15 residues. Trimming cost V 1 base and J 0 bases, with 10 bases left between them. Germline lookup yields CDR1 SGHTA and CDR2 FQGNSA. CDR3 DNA: TGTGCCAGCAGCTTAGTGGGCGGGTCCTCCTACGAGCAGTACTTC. Residues: CASSLVGGSSYEQYF.

The chain carries TRBV5-1 and TRBJ2-5; 7 positions match TRBD1. The V and J ends lost 2 bases and 2 bases, in that order; junction bases with no gene match: 12. CDR3 length: 17 amino acids. The germline V gene has CDR1 SGHRS and CDR2 YFSETQ. The CDR3: CASSFERGLRGQETQYF. In nucleotides, the CDR3 is TGCGCCAGCAGCTTCGAGAGGGGGCTTAGGGGTCAAGAGACCCAGTACTTC.

The chain is built from TRBV5-1 and TRBJ1-4, with 7 bases that match TRBD1. Germline assignment: CDR1 SGHRS and CDR2 YFSETQ. V shed 0 bases, J shed 8 bases, and the junction held 7 bases outside the gene matches. The CDR3 consists of 15 residues. CDR3 residues: CASSLGFQGQEKLFF. Here the CDR3 DNA reads TGCGCCAGCAGCTTGGGTTTCCAGGGACAGGAAAAACTGTTTTTT.

This clone has more than one count but fewer than ten. This chain uses TRBV5-8 with TRBJ2-7; 7 positions agree with TRBD1. The V gene's germline CDR1 is SGHTS and CDR2 YDEGEE. The CDR3 has 12 residues. Unmatched junction bases numbered 5, after V lost 9 bases and J lost 2 bases. The CDR3 DNA is TGTGCCAACAGACAGGGTCCCTACGAGCAGTACTTC. Protein product: CANRQGPYEQYF.

Only a few counts were recorded for this clone. This sequence joins TRBV5-1 and TRBJ1-1; no reliable D call. V was trimmed by 3 bases and J by 4 bases, leaving 13 bases between them. CDR3 length: 14 amino acids. Germline CDR1 SGHRS, CDR2 YFSETQ. The CDR3 loop reads CASSWGGGSTEAFF. The CDR3 DNA is TGCGCCAGCAGCTGGGGAGGAGGCAGCACTGAAGCTTTCTTT.

This clone was found a few times. The V call is TRBV5-6, the J call TRBJ2-6; maybe TRBD2 (6 bases). The CDR3 is made up of 17 amino acids. CDR1 and CDR2 (germline): SGHDT, YYEEEE. V lost 0 bases and J 0 bases, leaving 10 bases between the germline ends. CDR3 DNA: TGTGCCAGCAGCTTGGTAGGGAGGAGCTCTGGGGCCAACGTCCTGACTTTC. Translation gives CASSLVGRSSGANVLTF.

V is TRBV5-1 and J is TRBJ2-3; unclear D gene. Looked up from germline, CDR1 is SGHRS and CDR2 is YFSETQ. The V end was cut by 2 bases, the J end by 4 bases, with 11 bases between. The CDR3 sequence is 14 residues long. CDR3: CASSLTPAADTQYF. The DNA for the CDR3 is TGCGCCAGCAGCTTAACACCTGCGGCAGATACGCAGTATTTT.